The 9 T cell receptor beta chains below all came from one sample that was sequenced in a study of beta chain features in type 1 diabetes. The study, taken as a whole, reports: In every one of the four CD4+ subsets, TCRB CDR3s were moderately but significantly shorter in Type 1 diabetes patients.

These receptors are not linked to any known antigen. Isolated RNA was reverse transcribed in full, so expressed TCRB transcripts were sequenced. The assay was immunoSEQ multiplex PCR, and TCRdb's table has in-frame clones only and misses some. Of 600,000 to 700,000 clones listed, around 12% were seen once; the top ten hold around 0.12%. The sample comprised naive CD4+ T cells from blood. The receptors were gathered from a man aged 25-45 years with type 1 diabetes.

This clone was detected a few times. Sequence at one end of the junction differs from germline and may be a read error. This chain links TRBV5-1 with TRBJ2-1; D not resolved. The germline gives CDR1 SGHRS, CDR2 YFSETQ. This CDR3 is built from 12 residues. The CDR3 here is CASSLAGGERFF. CDR3 DNA: TGCGCCAGCAGCTTGGCCGGCGGCGAGCGGTTCTTC.

This chain links TRBV11-3 with TRBJ1-6, with 7 bases that match TRBD1. Germline V gene data show CDR1 as SGHNT and CDR2 as YENEEA. The V and J ends lost 5 bases and 6 bases, in that order; junction bases with no gene match: 7. The CDR3 contains 15 residues. In DNA form, the CDR3 reads TGTGCCAGCAGCGTAGGCGGGACAGTTAATTCACCCCTCCACTTT. It encodes CASSVGGTVNSPLHF.

The sample holds a few counts of this clone. The chain recombines TRBV5-1 with TRBJ1-6; D unresolved. The CDR3 consists of 16 residues. The V and J ends lost 1 base and 8 bases respectively, with 16 bases between them. Germline CDR1 reads SGHRS; CDR2 reads YFSETQ. The DNA for the CDR3 is TGCGCCAGCAGCTTGCGTACCCCGGTCGTTGATTCACCCCTCCACTTT. Protein: CASSLRTPVVDSPLHF.

The chain employs TRBV6-4 and TRBJ2-1; 9 bases agree with TRBD2. CDR1 and CDR2 from the germline V gene are MRHNA and SNTAGT. V dropped 5 bases and J dropped 6; count of bases not matched to a gene: 11. The CDR3 length is 16 residues. For the CDR3, the DNA is TGTGCCAGCAGTTCCTTGAGCGGGGGGAATCCCAATGAGCAGTTCTTC. Its protein product is CASSSLSGGNPNEQFF.

This clone was counted a few times. The J gene is TRBJ1-5, the V gene TRBV19; no definite D call. Trimming took 5 bases from V and 7 from J, leaving 12 bases between them. CDR1 is LNHDA, CDR2 SQIVND, per germline (reference sequence). The CDR3 length is 13 residues. DNA of the CDR3: TGTGCCAGTAGTCCCGCCGGTGGCCAGCCCCAGCATTTT. Its translation: CASSPAGGQPQHF.

In this sample, this clone turned up a few times. V usage is TRBV29-1 and J usage is TRBJ2-7; 8 bases map to TRBD1. Germline CDR1 is SQVTM and CDR2 is ANQGSEA. CDR3 length: 13 residues. With 4 bases clipped from V and 1 base from J, the junction kept 3 bases outside the gene matches. In DNA, the CDR3 is TGCAGCGTTGGGACAGGGAATTCCTACGAGCAGTACTTC. This gives the protein CSVGTGNSYEQYF.

This clone has more than one count but fewer than ten. The chain carries TRBV11-2 and TRBJ2-1; D gene uncertain. Germline CDR1 and CDR2: SGHAT and FQNNGV. CDR3 length equals 14 residues. The V gene lost 1 base and the J gene lost 2 bases, with 6 bases spanning the gap. The CDR3 spells CASSLGAAYNEQFF. CDR3 in DNA: TGTGCCAGCAGCTTAGGGGCAGCCTACAATGAGCAGTTCTTC. Full variable domain (missing parts from reference TRBV11-2 and TRBJ2-1): EAGVAQSPRYKIIEKRQSVAFWCNPISGHATLYWYQQILGQGPKLLIQFQNNGVVDDSQLPKDRFSAERLKGVDSTLKIQPAKLEDSAVYLCASSLGAAYNEQFFGPGTRLTVL.

J is TRBJ1-2 and V is TRBV9; D is perhaps TRBD1 (6 bases). The V gene's germline CDR1 is SGDLS and CDR2 YYNGEE. The CDR3 covers 13 residues. V lost 4 bases and J lost 4, with 11 bases in between. CDR3 nucleotides: TGTGCCAGCAGCCCTGGACAGCTCTATGGCTACACCTTC. This sequence encodes CASSPGQLYGYTF.

The chain recombines TRBV5-6 with TRBJ2-7; D is possibly TRBD2 (5 bases). V lost 1 base, J lost 9 bases, and 17 bases lay in between. There are 14 residues in the CDR3. CDR1 is SGHDT, CDR2 YYEEEE, per germline. The DNA of the CDR3 is TGTGCCAGCAGCTTGTTCGAGCCGGAGAGGGTGCAGTACTTC. As protein: CASSLFEPERVQYF.